A selection of T cell receptor beta chains follows, all from one sample in a study of cytomegalovirus exposure and HLA in healthy donors. Some clones are missing from TCRdb's copy, which holds only in-frame ones; the method was immunoSEQ multiplex PCR. This repertoire shows over 130,000 clones, approximately 85% found once; its top ten account for about 0.51%. Sequencing used PBMCs. The receptors here all came from a middle-aged woman in good health and CMV-seronegative. Each CDR3 is given with its conserved first and last residue. A D gene is named only where the DNA matches it firmly. For some rows the clone size is stated as once, few or many, or as a class when expanded; others skip it.

J gene,clone size,D gene,V gene,CDR3 protein,CDR3 DNA
TRBJ2-7,-,-,TRBV7-9,CSSSLTGYEQYF,TGTTCCAGCAGCTTAACAGGCTACGAGCAGTACTTC
TRBJ2-7,-,TRBD2,TRBV7-8,CASSLPGLALYEQYF,TGTGCCAGCAGCTTACCGGGACTAGCGCTGTACGAGCAGTACTTC
TRBJ1-2,-,TRBD1,TRBV10-3,CAISLDRANGYTF,TGTGCCATCAGTCTGGACAGGGCTAATGGCTACACCTTC
TRBJ1-2,-,-,TRBV29-1,CSVGGRNYGYTF,TGCAGCGTTGGGGGCAGGAACTATGGCTACACCTTC
TRBJ2-1,-,TRBD1,TRBV11-2,CASSLDRVGFNEQFF,TGTGCCAGCAGCCTAGACAGGGTAGGTTTCAATGAGCAGTTCTTC
TRBJ2-3,once,-,TRBV7-9,CSSSSTGDTQYF,TGTTCCAGCAGCTCCACAGGGGATACGCAGTATTTT
TRBJ2-3,-,TRBD1,TRBV4-2,CASSQVTGATDTQYF,TGTGCCAGCAGCCAAGTAACAGGGGCTACAGATACGCAGTATTTT
TRBJ1-2,-,-,TRBV5-8,CASSRDFAGYTF,TGTGCCAGCAGCCGGGACTTCGCTGGCTACACCTTC
TRBJ2-7,-,TRBD1,TRBV4-1,CASSQVTGQGSYEQYF,TGCGCCAGCAGCCAAGTAACGGGACAGGGGTCCTACGAGCAGTACTTC
TRBJ2-5,-,TRBD1,TRBV28,CASSLGQGSETQYF,TGTGCCAGCAGTTTGGGACAGGGGTCAGAGACCCAGTACTTC
TRBJ1-1,-,-,TRBV10-3,CAITQGGVNTEAFF,TGTGCCATCACCCAGGGAGGGGTGAACACTGAAGCTTTCTTT
TRBJ2-3,once,-,TRBV5-1,CASSLASGGDTQYF,TGCGCCAGCAGCTTGGCTTCCGGGGGTGATACGCAGTATTTT
TRBJ2-3,-,-,TRBV9,CASSVGPPPTSTDTQYF,TGTGCCAGCAGCGTAGGCCCCCCCCCAACTAGCACAGATACGCAGTATTTT
TRBJ2-1,-,-,TRBV7-2,CASSIDRSYNEQFF,TGTGCCAGCAGCATCGACAGGTCCTACAATGAGCAGTTCTTC
TRBJ2-1,-,-,TRBV7-8,CASSLEGSYNEQFF,TGTGCCAGCAGCCTGGAGGGGTCCTACAATGAGCAGTTCTTC
TRBJ2-7,-,TRBD2,TRBV6-1,CASSGWTSGKTRPYEQYF,TGTGCCAGCAGTGGATGGACTAGCGGGAAGACGAGACCCTACGAGCAGTACTTC
TRBJ1-3,-,TRBD1,TRBV4-1,CASSPWDRDAGNTIYF,TGCGCCAGCAGCCCGTGGGACAGGGACGCTGGAAACACCATATATTTT
TRBJ2-5,-,TRBD2,TRBV9,CASSPWTSGSLWETQYF,TGTGCCAGCAGCCCATGGACTAGCGGGAGTTTGTGGGAGACCCAGTACTTC
TRBJ1-5,-,TRBD1,TRBV7-9,CASSLVRGDSSNQPQHF,TGTGCCAGCAGCTTAGTCAGGGGGGATTCTAGCAATCAGCCCCAGCATTTT
TRBJ2-7,-,-,TRBV6-1,CASSEIAAGLYEQYF,TGTGCCAGCAGTGAAATAGCGGCAGGGCTATACGAGCAGTACTTC
TRBJ1-1,-,-,TRBV10-2,CASSEQGNTEAFF,TGCGCCAGCAGCGAACAGGGGAACACTGAAGCTTTCTTT
TRBJ2-1,-,TRBD2,TRBV6-1,CASSDWTSGTNEQFF,TGTGCCAGCAGTGACTGGACTAGCGGGACCAATGAGCAGTTCTTC
TRBJ2-1,-,TRBD2,TRBV7-6,CASSYRTSARDEQFF,TGTGCCAGCAGCTATAGGACTAGCGCTAGGGATGAGCAGTTCTTC
TRBJ2-2,-,-,TRBV4-1,CASSQSGGAGELFF,TGCGCCAGCAGCCAATCTGGAGGGGCCGGGGAGCTGTTTTTT
TRBJ2-3,-,TRBD1,TRBV10-3,CAIQDIRDRGTDTQYF,TGTGCCATCCAAGACATCCGGGACAGGGGCACAGATACGCAGTATTTT
TRBJ2-7,-,-,TRBV5-1,CASTGGAFYEQYF,TGCGCCAGTACGGGGGGCGCGTTCTACGAGCAGTACTTC
TRBJ1-5,-,-,TRBV28,CASRSAAWQPQHF,TGTGCCAGCAGATCAGCGGCGTGGCAGCCCCAGCATTTT
TRBJ1-5,-,TRBD1,TRBV7-2,CASSLIGTGDQPQHF,TGTGCCAGCAGCTTAATTGGGACAGGGGATCAGCCCCAGCATTTT
TRBJ2-3,once,-,TRBV7-2,CASSLWLGDTQYF,TGTGCCAGCAGCTTGTGGCTTGGAGATACGCAGTATTTT
TRBJ1-1,-,-,TRBV7-8,CASSLNNYPGLLARGTEAFF,TGTGCCAGCAGCTTAAATAATTACCCTGGCCTTCTCGCTCGCGGCACTGAAGCTTTCTTT
TRBJ2-3,once,TRBD1,TRBV30,CAWSLLKWDRGPDTQYF,TGTGCCTGGAGTCTTCTAAAGTGGGACAGGGGCCCAGATACGCAGTATTTT
TRBJ1-1,-,-,TRBV5-1,CASSLRGTEAFF,TGCGCCAGCAGCTTAAGAGGGACTGAAGCTTTCTTT
TRBJ2-1,few,-,TRBV6-6,CASGASSYNEQFF,TGTGCCAGCGGGGCCAGCTCCTACAATGAGCAGTTCTTC
TRBJ2-7,few,-,TRBV11-2,CASSQNYEQYF,TGTGCCAGCAGCCAAAACTACGAGCAGTACTTC
TRBJ2-7,-,-,TRBV2,CASSLNGRAGEQYF,TGTGCCAGCAGCCTGAATGGCAGGGCGGGAGAGCAGTACTTC
TRBJ2-1,-,-,TRBV7-2,CASSKNTGSRNEQFF,TGTGCCAGCAGCAAAAACACGGGATCTAGAAATGAGCAGTTCTTC
TRBJ2-7,-,-,TRBV7-8,CASSLRRDLSYEQYF,TGTGCCAGCAGCTTACGCAGGGACTTAAGCTACGAGCAGTACTTC
TRBJ2-7,-,-,TRBV11-3,CASSLVQGFSTYEQYF,TGTGCCAGCAGCTTAGTTCAGGGTTTCTCTACCTACGAGCAGTACTTC
TRBJ2-4,-,TRBD1,TRBV5-4,CASSLLAGQGSKNIQYF,TGTGCCAGCAGCTTGTTGGCGGGACAGGGGTCCAAAAACATTCAGTACTTC
TRBJ2-1,-,-,TRBV6-1,CASSDLPNSGYNEQFF,TGTGCCAGCAGTGACCTCCCCAATAGCGGTTACAATGAGCAGTTCTTC
TRBJ2-1,-,TRBD1,TRBV29-1,CSVEGQLNEQFF,TGCAGCGTTGAGGGACAGTTGAATGAGCAGTTCTTC
TRBJ2-7,once,-,TRBV10-3,CAISDSGHASYEQYF,TGTGCCATCAGTGACAGCGGGCACGCCTCCTACGAGCAGTACTTC
TRBJ2-7,-,TRBD1,TRBV5-4,CASSPTGFYEQYF,TGTGCCAGCAGTCCGACAGGGTTCTACGAGCAGTACTTC
TRBJ2-3,-,TRBD2,TRBV27,CASSSRTSGSGMNTQYF,TGTGCCAGCAGCTCGCGGACTAGCGGGAGTGGCATGAATACGCAGTATTTT
TRBJ1-2,-,-,TRBV27,CASSPGVNYGYTF,TGTGCCAGCAGCCCAGGGGTTAACTATGGCTACACCTTC
TRBJ1-2,-,-,TRBV18,CASSPQDSYYGYTF,TGTGCCAGCTCACCACAGGACAGCTACTATGGCTACACCTTC
TRBJ2-5,-,-,TRBV10-3,CAISTSSVQETQYF,TGTGCCATCAGTACTAGCTCTGTCCAAGAGACCCAGTACTTC